This T cell receptor beta chain is drawn from a study of blood T cell repertoires in COVID-19. Study details: In each case, the material was cDNA or gDNA derived from T cells, B-cell-depleted T cells, or PBMCs.

CDR1 and CDR2 from the germline V gene are LNHDA and SQIVND (reference sequence). V shed 6 bases, J shed 9 bases, and the junction held 11 bases outside the gene matches. This CDR3 spans 15 amino acids. Authors' analysis steps: Reference gene primer amplification yielded estimated nucleated cell counts. Clones were sequenced by immunoSEQ multiplex PCR, and TCRdb holds only the in-frame ones, with some missing. V and J calls and clone size follow that table, whereas D and trimming were derived from the DNA. The sample holds about 85,000 clones; around 80% are singletons and the top ten take about 10%.

The TCR comes from a man aged 65-85 years with acute or convalescent COVID-19. The sequencing sample was made of peripheral blood. This chain joins TRBV19 and TRBJ2-1; 10 positions agree with TRBD2. CDR3 bases: TGTGCCAGTAGCTCCACCAGCGGGGGGGCCGTTGAGCAGTTCTTC. Translating it yields CASSSTSGGAVEQFF.